Below are 4 T cell receptor beta chains sequenced from a single sample in a study of blood T cell repertoires in COVID-19. Generated by immunoSEQ multiplex PCR, the TCRdb table keeps only in-frame clones and is missing some. The sample has approximately 220,000 clones, around four fifths seen once; the top ten hold approximately 5.1%. The sample was peripheral blood. The receptors here all came from a woman aged 60 to 75 who had recovered from COVID-19.

This clone was seen a handful of times. The gene calls are TRBV30 and TRBJ1-2, with TRBD1 identical over 7 bases. The germline V gene encodes CDR1 GTSNPN and CDR2 SVGIG (reference sequence). Trimming took 5 bases from V and 4 from J; bases not matched to a gene: 4. The CDR3 is 12 amino acids. The CDR3 coding sequence is TGTGCCTGGTCAGGGGGTAGCTATGGCTACACCTTC. It yields the protein CAWSGGSYGYTF. The complete variable domain, with remaining parts taken from reference TRBV30 and TRBJ1-2, reads SQTIHQWPATLVQPVGSPLSLECTVEGTSNPNLYWYRQAAGRGLQLLFYSVGIGQISSEVPQNLSASRPQDRQFILSSKKLLLSDSGFYLCAWSGGSYGYTFGSGTRLTVV.

The chain carries TRBV12-2 and TRBJ1-5. TRBV12-2 is a recognized pseudogene. The CDR3 loop spans 15 amino acids. The CDR3 here is CASRDMAGRGQPQHF. The CDR3 region has the DNA TGTGCAAGTCGCGATATGGCGGGCCGCGGTCAGCCCCAGCATTTT.

V and J are TRBV7-2 and TRBJ1-2; the match to TRBD1 covers 9 bases. Trimming cost V 3 bases and J 4 bases; bases outside gene matches: 12. The CDR3 covers 17 residues. Germline assignment: CDR1 SGHTA and CDR2 FQGNSA. DNA for the CDR3: TGTGCCAGCAGCTTTTACGGCGACAGGGGGTACAGCTATGGCTACACCTTC. Protein product: CASSFYGDRGYSYGYTF.

V is TRBV19 and J is TRBJ2-1, with 10 bases fitting TRBD2. V shed 0 bases, J shed 13 bases, and the junction held 12 bases outside the gene matches. CDR3 length equals 16 residues. Germline-derived CDR1 and CDR2 are LNHDA and SQIVND (reference sequence). CDR3 loop: CASSIDVRLAGEPQFF. Written as DNA, the CDR3 is TGTGCCAGTAGTATAGATGTGCGGCTAGCGGGGGAGCCCCAGTTCTTC.